These 17 T cell receptor beta chains came from one sample sequenced in a study of T cells in Graves' hyperthyroidism and ophthalmopathy. Amplified TCR beta CDR3 regions derived from RNA transcripts. The TCR CDR3 was amplified in a first-round RT-PCR using the HTBI primer set. TCRdb recomputed calls from the multiplex PCR reads with MiXCR, one row per CDR3 protein. The repertoire includes a few hundred thousand distinct CDR3 sequences, roughly 15% of them detected once, and about 5% sits in the top ten. Sequencing input: blood. The receptor source for this set is a woman aged 18-30 years with Graves' hyperthyroidism.

The sample holds many counts of this clonotype. V is TRBV4-1 and J is TRBJ2-1; TRBD2 is a possible D gene (6 bases). The length of the CDR3 is 17 residues. CDR1 MGHRA and CDR2 YSYEKL come from the germline V gene. Trimming pared 0 bases from V and 2 bases from J, leaving 14 bases between. The CDR3 DNA reads as TGCGCCAGCAGCCAAGATGTTGGGCGGACTACCTACAATGAGCAGTTCTTC. Amino acid sequence: CASSQDVGRTTYNEQFF.

Ten or more counts support this clonotype. V gene TRBV20-1 combines with J gene TRBJ2-1; no clear D gene. CDR3 length equals 15 residues. Germline CDR1 and CDR2: DFQATT and SNEGSKA (reference sequence). V lost 3 bases to trimming and J lost 0 bases, with 12 bases between them. CDR3 loop: CSARPLAGSYNEQFF. The CDR3 nucleotides read TGCAGTGCTAGGCCCTTAGCCGGCTCCTACAATGAGCAGTTCTTC.

Of note for this clonotype: A read error may explain this, as a much larger clone is one base away. This chain joins TRBV29-1 and TRBJ1-1; TRBD1 is a possible D gene (6 bases). Per the germline V gene, CDR1 is SQVTM and CDR2 is ANQGSEA. V lost 2 bases and J lost 1, with 17 bases in between. This CDR3 is built from 16 residues. In nucleotides, the CDR3 is TGCAGCGTTGAAAGGGGGGGCTTATTGAAGAACACTGAAGCTTTCTTT. This sequence encodes CSVERGGLLKNTEAFF.

This clonotype occurred many times. The chain is built from TRBV27 and TRBJ2-1; the match to TRBD2 covers 7 bases. CDR1 and CDR2 from the germline V gene are MNHEY and SMNVEV (reference sequence). V shed 6 bases, J shed 4 bases, and the junction held 6 bases outside the gene matches. This CDR3 region has 14 residues. CDR3 protein: CASSRDYKYNEQFF. The CDR3 DNA reads TGTGCCAGCAGCCGGGACTATAAATACAATGAGCAGTTCTTC.

This clonotype was detected many times. This chain joins TRBV7-9 and TRBJ2-7, with no clear D. The germline gives CDR1 SEHNR, CDR2 FQNEAQ (reference sequence). V lost 1 base to trimming and J lost 3 bases, with 13 bases between them. The CDR3 contains 15 residues. In DNA, the CDR3 is TGTGCCAGCAGCTTAGATCTGTGGCAGAACTACGAGCAGTACTTC. This translates into CASSLDLWQNYEQYF.

Many counts were recorded for this clonotype. V gene TRBV28 combines with J gene TRBJ2-6, with 8 bases identical to TRBD1. The V gene's germline CDR1 is MDHEN and CDR2 SYDVKM. The V gene end was trimmed by 6 bases and the J gene end by 0 bases; junction bases not matched to a gene: 10. The CDR3 loop spans 18 amino acids. CDR3 DNA: TGTGCCAGCAGCTCGGGACAGGCGATGACCTCTGGGGCCAACGTCCTGACTTTC. Translated, it gives CASSSGQAMTSGANVLTF. The complete variable domain, with remaining parts taken from reference TRBV28 and TRBJ2-6, reads DVKVTQSSRYLVKRTGEKVFLECVQDMDHENMFWYRQDPGLGLRLIYFSYDVKMKEKGDIPEGYSVSREKKERFSLILESASTNQTSMYLCASSSGQAMTSGANVLTFGAGSRLTVL.

This clonotype was seen at least ten times. This chain uses TRBV27 with TRBJ1-1; no clear D gene. Between the trimmed V and J ends, which lost 5 bases and 3 bases, there was a span of 4 bases. The V gene's germline CDR1 is MNHEY and CDR2 SMNVEV (reference sequence). The CDR3 length is 11 residues. CDR3 coding DNA: TGTGCCAGCAGTAGGGACACTGAAGCTTTCTTT. As protein: CASSRDTEAFF.

This sequence joins TRBV5-5 and TRBJ2-1, with TRBD2 matching over 9 bases. J gave up 6 bases and V 2 bases, and 3 bases lay outside the gene matches. This CDR3 spans 14 amino acids. CDR1 SGHKS and CDR2 YYEKEE come from the germline V gene (reference sequence). The CDR3 loop reads CASSLVAGANEQFF. For the CDR3, the DNA is TGTGCCAGCAGCTTAGTAGCGGGGGCCAATGAGCAGTTCTTC.

In its sample, this clonotype was seen a few times. The chain links TRBV11-2 to TRBJ2-7, with TRBD2 identical over 15 bases. The ends lost 5 bases at V and 6 bases at J; junction bases unmatched: 11. CDR3 length: 17 amino acids. Per germline, CDR1 SGHAT and CDR2 FQNNGV. CDR3: CASSPWTSGRAWGEQYF. CDR3 nucleotide sequence: TGTGCCAGCAGCCCCTGGACTAGCGGGAGGGCCTGGGGCGAGCAGTACTTC.

This clonotype was seen ten or more times. The genes are TRBV4-3 and TRBJ2-1; 7 bases agree with TRBD1. This CDR3 has 16 residues. Unmatched junction bases numbered 6, after V lost 4 bases and J lost 0 bases. Germline CDR1 LGHNA, CDR2 YSLEER. The CDR3: CASSLQGQASYNEQFF. The CDR3 DNA is TGCGCCAGCAGCCTCCAAGGACAGGCCTCCTACAATGAGCAGTTCTTC.

The rearrangement uses TRBV6-2 or TRBV6-3 and TRBJ2-1, with a possible D match to TRBD2 (5 bases). Trimming cost V 9 bases and J 6 bases, with 12 bases left between them. The CDR3 sequence is 12 residues long. Germline values: CDR1 MNHEY, CDR2 SVGEGT. CDR3 sequence (DNA): TGTGCCAGTGCTAGCCTACGCAATGAGCAGTTCTTC. Its translation: CASASLRNEQFF.

This clonotype was recorded many times. The V and J genes are TRBV11-2 and TRBJ2-2, with D tentatively TRBD2 (7 bases). V lost 4 bases, J lost 3 bases, and 15 bases lay in between. The CDR3 runs to 16 residues. Germline V gene lookup returns CDR1 SGHAT and CDR2 FQNNGV. The CDR3 bases are TGTGCCAGCAGCTCATGGGAGGGGGGTCACACCGGGGAGCTGTTTTTT. Translated, it gives CASSSWEGGHTGELFF.

There are many counts of this clonotype. The chain has TRBV9 and TRBJ2-1; possible D gene TRBD2, 7 bases. Germline lookup yields CDR1 SGDLS and CDR2 YYNGEE. This CDR3 comprises 17 residues. Trimming removed 0 bases from V and 6 bases from J, with 19 bases in between. CDR3 sequence reads: CASSVAGSWGGGNEQFF. The CDR3 DNA is TGTGCCAGCAGCGTAGCGGGATCATGGGGAGGGGGCAATGAGCAGTTCTTC.

This clonotype was seen a few times. The chain uses TRBV29-1 and TRBJ2-7; TRBD2 might be the D (6 bases). The CDR3 covers 14 residues. Trimming left V 3 bases short and J 2 bases short, with 14 bases between. Per the germline V gene, CDR1 is SQVTM and CDR2 is ANQGSEA. The CDR3 DNA reads TGCAGCGTTGACGGGGGAGAGAAGACCTACGAGCAGTACTTC. This translates into CSVDGGEKTYEQYF.

This clonotype appeared a few times. The chain couples TRBV5-1 to TRBJ2-7; D tentatively fits TRBD1 or TRBD2 (5 bases each). Germline V CDR1 and CDR2: SGHRS, YFSETQ. V gave up 3 bases and J gave up 2 bases, with 9 bases separating them. CDR3 length equals 13 residues. The CDR3 is CASSSGPAYEQYF. In DNA form, the CDR3 reads TGCGCCAGCAGCTCGGGACCGGCCTACGAGCAGTACTTC.

The chain recombines TRBV24-1 with TRBJ2-2; the D gene is possibly TRBD1 (6 bases). The CDR3 sequence is 13 residues long. Trimming removed 2 bases at V and 8 bases at J, with 8 bases between. Germline loops: CDR1 KGHDR, CDR2 SFDVKD. The CDR3 sequence is CATSDSGVGELFF. The DNA for the CDR3 is TGTGCCACCAGTGATTCAGGGGTGGGGGAGCTGTTTTTT.

This clonotype was seen at least ten times. The J gene is TRBJ1-5, the V gene TRBV2; 10 nucleotides match TRBD1. The CDR3 extends over 15 amino acids. The V gene's germline CDR1 is SNHLY and CDR2 FYNNEI. J was trimmed by 5 bases and V by 6 bases; bases with no gene match: 7. DNA of the CDR3: TGTGCCAGCAGAGAGGACAGGGGGTCCCATCAGCCCCAGCATTTT. It is translated as CASREDRGSHQPQHF.